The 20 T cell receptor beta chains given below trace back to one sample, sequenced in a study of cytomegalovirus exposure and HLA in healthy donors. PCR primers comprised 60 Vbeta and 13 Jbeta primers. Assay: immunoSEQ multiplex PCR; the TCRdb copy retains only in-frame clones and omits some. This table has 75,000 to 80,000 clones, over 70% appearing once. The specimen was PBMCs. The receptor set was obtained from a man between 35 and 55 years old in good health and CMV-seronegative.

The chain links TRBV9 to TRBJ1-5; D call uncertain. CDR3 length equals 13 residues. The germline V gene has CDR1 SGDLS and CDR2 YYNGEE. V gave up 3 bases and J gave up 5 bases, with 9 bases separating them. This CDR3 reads CASSATSDQPQHF. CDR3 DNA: TGTGCCAGCAGCGCAACCTCGGATCAGCCCCAGCATTTT.

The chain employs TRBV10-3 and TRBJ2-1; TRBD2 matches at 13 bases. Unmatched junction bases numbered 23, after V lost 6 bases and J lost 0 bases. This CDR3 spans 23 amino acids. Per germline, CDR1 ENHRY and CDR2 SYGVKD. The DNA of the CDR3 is TGTGCCATCAGCGAGCTATTGACTAGCGGGAGGATCCCCCAAGTTAGCTCCTACAATGAGCAGTTCTTC. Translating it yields CAISELLTSGRIPQVSSYNEQFF.

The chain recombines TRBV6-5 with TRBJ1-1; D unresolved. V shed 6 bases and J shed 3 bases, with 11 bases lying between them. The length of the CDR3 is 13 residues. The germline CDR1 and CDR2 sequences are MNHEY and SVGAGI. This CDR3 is CASRPAGDTEAFF. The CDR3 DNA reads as TGTGCCAGCAGACCCGCCGGGGACACTGAAGCTTTCTTT.

The CDR3 protein is CASSEETGRAYEQYF. Written as DNA, the CDR3 is TGTGCCAGCAGTGAAGAAACGGGAAGGGCATACGAGCAGTACTTC. The chain recombines TRBV6-1 with TRBJ2-7, with a tentative D call TRBD2 (5 bases). The germline gives CDR1 MNHNS, CDR2 SASEGT. This CDR3 comprises 15 residues. V was pared by 1 base and J by 4 bases, with 14 bases between.

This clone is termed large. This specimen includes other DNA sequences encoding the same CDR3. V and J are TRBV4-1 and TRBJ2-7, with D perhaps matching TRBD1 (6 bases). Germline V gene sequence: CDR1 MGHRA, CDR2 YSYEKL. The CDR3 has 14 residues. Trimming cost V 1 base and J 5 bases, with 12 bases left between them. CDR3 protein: CASSQAWGLDEQYF. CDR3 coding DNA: TGCGCCAGCAGCCAAGCCTGGGGGCTTGACGAGCAGTACTTC.

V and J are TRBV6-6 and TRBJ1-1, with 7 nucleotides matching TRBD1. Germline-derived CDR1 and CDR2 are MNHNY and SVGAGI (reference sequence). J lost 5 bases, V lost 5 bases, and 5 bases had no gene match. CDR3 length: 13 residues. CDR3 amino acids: CASSGRDRTEAFF. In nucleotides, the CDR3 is TGTGCCAGCAGTGGTAGGGACAGAACTGAAGCTTTCTTT.

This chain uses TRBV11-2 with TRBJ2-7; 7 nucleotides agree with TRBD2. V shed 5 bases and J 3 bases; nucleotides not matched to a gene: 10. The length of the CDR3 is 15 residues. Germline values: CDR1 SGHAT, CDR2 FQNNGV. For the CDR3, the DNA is TGTGCCAGCAGCCCCGAGCGGGGAAAGGGCTACGAGCAGTACTTC. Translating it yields CASSPERGKGYEQYF.

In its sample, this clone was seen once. CDR3 coding DNA: TGTGCCTGGAGTCTTGGAAACACCATATATTTT. Translated: CAWSLGNTIYF. The chain carries TRBV30 and TRBJ1-3; D call uncertain. This CDR3 is 11 amino acids long. Trimming left V 2 bases short and J 3 bases short, with 2 bases between. Germline assignment: CDR1 GTSNPN and CDR2 SVGIG (reference sequence).

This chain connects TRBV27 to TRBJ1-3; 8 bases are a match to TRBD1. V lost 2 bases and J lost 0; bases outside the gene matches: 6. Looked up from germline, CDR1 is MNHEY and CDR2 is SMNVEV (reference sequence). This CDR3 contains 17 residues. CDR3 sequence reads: CASSLKAGGVSGNTIYF. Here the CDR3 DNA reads TGTGCCAGCAGTTTAAAGGCAGGGGGCGTCTCTGGAAACACCATATATTTT.

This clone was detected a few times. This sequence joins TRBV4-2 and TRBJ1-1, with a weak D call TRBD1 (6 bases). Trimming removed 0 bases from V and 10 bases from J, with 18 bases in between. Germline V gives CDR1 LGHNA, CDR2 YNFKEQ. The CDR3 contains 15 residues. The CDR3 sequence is CASSQEAQGKVGAFF. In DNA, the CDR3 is TGTGCCAGCAGCCAAGAAGCCCAGGGGAAGGTCGGAGCTTTCTTT.

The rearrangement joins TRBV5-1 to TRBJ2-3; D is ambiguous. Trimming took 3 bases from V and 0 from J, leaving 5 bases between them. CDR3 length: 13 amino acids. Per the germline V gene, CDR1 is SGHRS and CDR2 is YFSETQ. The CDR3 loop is CASSSLSTDTQYF. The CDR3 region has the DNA TGCGCCAGCAGCTCCCTGAGCACAGATACGCAGTATTTT.

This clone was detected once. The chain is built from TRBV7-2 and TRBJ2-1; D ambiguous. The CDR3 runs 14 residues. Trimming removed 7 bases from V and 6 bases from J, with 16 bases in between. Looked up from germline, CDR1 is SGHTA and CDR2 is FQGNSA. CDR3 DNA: TGTGCCAGCACCAGAATTACAGAGACCAATGAGCAGTTCTTC. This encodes CASTRITETNEQFF.

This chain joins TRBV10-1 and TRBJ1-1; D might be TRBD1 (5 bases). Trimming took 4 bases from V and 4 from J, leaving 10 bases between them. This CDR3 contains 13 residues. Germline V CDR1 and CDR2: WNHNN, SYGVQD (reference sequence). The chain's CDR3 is CASSGGAGTEAFF. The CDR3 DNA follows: TGCGCCAGCAGTGGGGGCGCAGGCACTGAAGCTTTCTTT.

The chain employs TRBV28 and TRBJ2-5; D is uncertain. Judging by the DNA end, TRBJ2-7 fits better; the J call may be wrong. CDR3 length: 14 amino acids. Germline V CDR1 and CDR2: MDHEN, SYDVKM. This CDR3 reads CATAVSPLIHEQYF. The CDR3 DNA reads TGTGCCACTGCGGTGTCCCCTCTGATCCACGAGCAGTACTTC.

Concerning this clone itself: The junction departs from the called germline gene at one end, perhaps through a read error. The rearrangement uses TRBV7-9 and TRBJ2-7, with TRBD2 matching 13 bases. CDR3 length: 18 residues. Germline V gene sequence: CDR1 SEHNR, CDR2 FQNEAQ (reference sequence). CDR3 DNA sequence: TGTTCCAGCAGCTTTTGGGGACTAGCGGGACCCCAATCCTACGAGCAGTACTTC. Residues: CSSSFWGLAGPQSYEQYF. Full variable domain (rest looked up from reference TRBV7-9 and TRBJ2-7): DTGVSQNPRHKITKRGQNVTFRCDPISEHNRLYWYRQTLGQGPEFLTYFQNEAQLEKSRLLSDRFSAERPKGSFSTLEIQRTEQGDSAMYLCSSSFWGLAGPQSYEQYFGPGTRLTVT.

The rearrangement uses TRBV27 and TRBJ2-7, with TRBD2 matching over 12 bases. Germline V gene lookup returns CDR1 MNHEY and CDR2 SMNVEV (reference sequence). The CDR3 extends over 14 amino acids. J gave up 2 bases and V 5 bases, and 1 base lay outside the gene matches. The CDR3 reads CASSLAGGTYEQYF. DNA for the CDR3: TGTGCCAGCAGTCTAGCGGGAGGGACCTACGAGCAGTACTTC.

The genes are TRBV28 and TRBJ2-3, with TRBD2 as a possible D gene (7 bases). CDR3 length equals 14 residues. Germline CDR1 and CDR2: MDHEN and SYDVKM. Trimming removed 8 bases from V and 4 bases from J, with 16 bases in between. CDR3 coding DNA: TGTGCCAGCGGGGGCGGGAGCGCAGCAGATACGCAGTATTTT. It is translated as CASGGGSAADTQYF.

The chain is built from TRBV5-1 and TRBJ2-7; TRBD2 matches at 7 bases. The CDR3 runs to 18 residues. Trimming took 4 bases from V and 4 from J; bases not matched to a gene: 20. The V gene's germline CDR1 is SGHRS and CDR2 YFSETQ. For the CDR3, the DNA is TGCGCCAGCAGCAAATCCAGGGACCTCTTGGGGGGGGATTACGAGCAGTACTTC. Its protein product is CASSKSRDLLGGDYEQYF.

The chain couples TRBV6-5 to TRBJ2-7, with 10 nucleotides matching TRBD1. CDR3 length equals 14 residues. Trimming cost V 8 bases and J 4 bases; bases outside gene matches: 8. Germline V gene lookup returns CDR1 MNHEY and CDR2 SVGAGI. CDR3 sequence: CASGARQGAYEQYF. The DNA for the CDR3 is TGTGCCAGCGGGGCTAGACAGGGGGCTTACGAGCAGTACTTC.

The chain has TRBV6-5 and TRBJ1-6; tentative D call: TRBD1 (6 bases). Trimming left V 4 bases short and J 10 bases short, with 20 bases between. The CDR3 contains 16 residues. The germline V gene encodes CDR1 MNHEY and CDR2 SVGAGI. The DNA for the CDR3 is TGTGCCAGCAGTTGGGAGGGGGGCAGGGAAGGGTCACCCCTCCACTTT. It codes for CASSWEGGREGSPLHF.